This T cell receptor beta chain was sequenced during a study of blood T cell repertoires in COVID-19. The protocol was immunoSEQ multiplex PCR, while the TCRdb copy is restricted to in-frame clones and leaves out a portion. The data show roughly 74,000 clones, around 89% seen once. The junction had 4 bases not matched to a gene; V was cut back by 7 bases and J by 2 bases. This CDR3 contains 14 residues. Germline CDR1 and CDR2: WSHSY and SAAADI. The sample holds one count of this clone. The clonotype was recovered from a woman in her fifties or sixties with acute COVID-19. V is TRBV10-2 and J is TRBJ2-7, with 11 bases matching TRBD1. Sequences were obtained from PBMCs or T cells enriched from blood (not recorded which). The CDR3 DNA is TGCGCCAGCAAACCGGGACAGGGGGCCTACGAGCAGTACTTC. Residues: CASKPGQGAYEQYF.